The 27 T cell receptor beta chains reported below all come from one sample, sequenced in a study of T-cell reconstitution after alpha-beta-depleted transplantation in children. Preparation of the TCRbeta library involved a method that used unique molecular identifiers. Each CDR3 protein is one row after TCRdb ran MiXCR on the PCR reads. The sample has 300,000 to 400,000 distinct CDR3 sequences, 15% to 20% seen once; the top ten hold roughly two fifths. The input for sequencing was PBMCs, mostly from graft donor cells, taken 360 days after TCRalphabeta/CD19-depleted stem cell transplant. The receptors come from a male patient between 2 and 15 years old who had a stem cell transplant for acute lymphoblastic leukemia, so the T cells may come from the graft donor.

This clonotype was seen a single time. CDR3 in DNA: TGCAGTGCTAGGGTGCCCGGACAGGGGCCCTACGAGCAGTACTTC. Residues: CSARVPGQGPYEQYF. The chain is built from TRBV20-1 and TRBJ2-7; TRBD1 matches at 9 bases. This CDR3 is 15 amino acids long. Per germline, CDR1 DFQATT and CDR2 SNEGSKA (reference sequence). The J segment lost 2 bases and the V segment lost 3 bases, leaving 8 bases of the junction unmatched.

This clonotype has at least ten counts. This sequence joins TRBV28 and TRBJ2-7, with 10 bases aligning to TRBD2. Germline CDR1 is MDHEN and CDR2 is SYDVKM. Trimming cost V 10 bases and J 4 bases; bases outside gene matches: 16. This CDR3 contains 16 residues. CDR3 residues: CATQGKAGGPRYEQYF. The CDR3 DNA sequence: TGTGCCACCCAGGGGAAAGCGGGAGGGCCCAGATACGAGCAGTACTTC.

The chain links TRBV28 to TRBJ2-1; 9 bases are shared with TRBD2. The CDR3 is 14 amino acids. The V gene's germline CDR1 is MDHEN and CDR2 SYDVKM. The V segment lost 7 bases and the J segment 4 bases; nucleotides outside the gene matches: 5. In nucleotides, the CDR3 is TGTGCCAGCATGACTAGCGGATTATACAATGAGCAGTTCTTC. It encodes CASMTSGLYNEQFF.

Ten or more counts support this clonotype. J is TRBJ2-1 and V is TRBV7-3; 9 nucleotides align to TRBD2. Germline V CDR1 and CDR2: SGHTA, FQGTGA. This CDR3 has 15 residues. Losses at the gene ends were 0 bases for V and 9 bases for J; bases not matched to a gene: 6. The CDR3 DNA follows: TGTGCCAGCAGCTTAACCGGCGGGAGGGGTGGTGAGCAGTTCTTC. Its translation is CASSLTGGRGGEQFF.

There are many counts of this clonotype. The rearrangement joins TRBV28 to TRBJ2-3, with D possibly being TRBD2 (6 bases). The germline V gene has CDR1 MDHEN and CDR2 SYDVKM. The germline V and J ends were trimmed by 4 bases and 0 bases, with 20 bases remaining between them. The CDR3 has 18 amino acids. CDR3 sequence reads: CASSSWTLEGGSTDTQYF. CDR3 nucleotide sequence: TGTGCCAGCAGTTCCTGGACCCTGGAGGGCGGAAGCACAGATACGCAGTATTTT.

Ten or more counts support this clonotype. V gene TRBV12-3 or TRBV12-4 combines with J gene TRBJ1-1; D unresolved. CDR3 length: 15 amino acids. Trimming cost V 7 bases and J 1 base, with 16 bases left between them. CDR3 DNA: TGTGCCAGCACAGCAGGAGGACTAGGGAACACTGAAGCTTTCTTT. Encoded protein: CASTAGGLGNTEAFF.

This clonotype was counted ten times or more. V and J are TRBV3-1 and TRBJ2-7; tentatively, D is TRBD1 (5 bases). The V and J ends lost 2 bases and 4 bases respectively, with 12 bases between them. Germline CDR1 reads LGHDT; CDR2 reads YNNKEL (reference sequence). The CDR3 loop spans 14 amino acids. The CDR3, as DNA: TGTGCCAGCAGCCAATGGACAACCCTGTACGAGCAGTACTTC. It translates to CASSQWTTLYEQYF.

Only a few counts were recorded for this clonotype. This chain connects TRBV7-2 to TRBJ2-5; no clear D. Trimming removed 4 bases from V and 5 bases from J, with 11 bases in between. Germline CDR1 and CDR2: SGHTA and FQGNSA. The CDR3 length is 13 residues. The CDR3: CASSSGRAETQYF. CDR3 bases: TGTGCCAGCAGCTCCGGACGAGCGGAGACCCAGTACTTC.

This clonotype was seen at least ten times. The chain employs TRBV6-1 and TRBJ2-1, with 7 bases fitting TRBD1. CDR3 length: 16 residues. V lost 6 bases to trimming and J lost 3 bases; unmatched junction nucleotides: 11. From germline, CDR1 is MNHNS and CDR2 SASEGT. CDR3 bases: TGTGCCAGCAGCCCTAAGGTCAGGGGGTTCTACAATGAGCAGTTCTTC. As protein: CASSPKVRGFYNEQFF.

This clonotype was detected many times. The chain recombines TRBV9 with TRBJ2-2; D remains unclear. The length of the CDR3 is 13 residues. V dropped 7 bases and J dropped 1 base, with 8 bases sitting between them. Germline values: CDR1 SGDLS, CDR2 YYNGEE. CDR3 bases: TGTGCCAGCGAATCTGTGAACACCGGGGAGCTGTTTTTT. As protein: CASESVNTGELFF.

This rearrangement joins TRBV4-3 to TRBJ1-6; possible D gene TRBD1, 5 bases. Per the germline V gene, CDR1 is LGHNA and CDR2 is YSLEER. With 0 bases removed from V and 10 bases from J, the gap between germline ends came to 13 bases. This CDR3 contains 15 residues. CDR3 amino acids: CASSQELAGRSPLHF. In DNA, the CDR3 is TGCGCCAGCAGCCAAGAACTGGCAGGGAGGTCACCCCTCCACTTT.

In its sample, this clonotype was seen many times. The chain couples TRBV14 to TRBJ2-7, with 11 nucleotides matching TRBD1. The ends lost 4 bases at V and 7 bases at J; junction bases unmatched: 9. This CDR3 spans 15 amino acids. Germline loops: CDR1 SGHDN, CDR2 FVKESK. The CDR3: CASSPLGQGVWEQYF. The CDR3 region has the DNA TGTGCCAGCAGCCCTCTGGGACAGGGGGTTTGGGAGCAGTACTTC.

CDR3 amino acids: CASRGGTTNQPQHF. The DNA of the CDR3 is TGTGCCAGCAGGGGCGGGACAACTAATCAGCCCCAGCATTTT. The V and J genes are TRBV12-3 or TRBV12-4 and TRBJ1-5, with D possibly being TRBD1 (6 bases). Trimming pared 6 bases from V and 4 bases from J, leaving 13 bases between. This CDR3 comprises 14 residues.

The genes are TRBV12-3 or TRBV12-4 and TRBJ1-1, with D possibly being TRBD1 (6 bases). V was shortened by 11 bases and J by 4 bases, with 17 bases between the two germline ends. The CDR3 runs 13 residues. CDR3 in amino acids: CALSLKGGTEAFF. The CDR3 DNA is TGTGCCCTCAGTTTGAAAGGGGGCACTGAAGCTTTCTTT.

This chain connects TRBV6-5 to TRBJ1-6, with 7 bases lining up with TRBD1. This CDR3 is 16 amino acids long. Germline V gene data show CDR1 as MNHEY and CDR2 as SVGAGI. The J segment lost 6 bases and the V segment lost 2 bases, leaving 7 bases of the junction unmatched. CDR3 sequence reads: CASSYLQGRGNSPLHF. CDR3 in DNA: TGTGCCAGCAGTTACCTACAGGGGAGAGGTAATTCACCCCTCCACTTT.

This clonotype was detected only a few times. The CDR3, as DNA: TGTGCCAGCGGGACGGGATCGGAGACCCAGTACTTC. Translating gives CASGTGSETQYF. The genes are TRBV9 and TRBJ2-5; the D gene could be TRBD1 or TRBD2 (5 bases each). The CDR3 covers 12 residues. The V and J ends lost 7 bases and 5 bases respectively, with 12 bases between them. Per the germline V gene, CDR1 is SGDLS and CDR2 is YYNGEE.

CDR3 protein: CASSVGIARETQYF. In DNA form, the CDR3 reads TGTGCCAGCAGCGTCGGGATAGCCCGGGAGACCCAGTACTTC. The chain uses TRBV9 and TRBJ2-5; the D gene is possibly TRBD2 (5 bases). This CDR3 is 14 amino acids long. The germline gives CDR1 SGDLS, CDR2 YYNGEE. The ends were cut back, 2 bases at V and 5 bases at J, with 13 bases in the middle. Using reference TRBV9 and TRBJ2-5 for the parts outside the CDR3, the full variable domain is DSGVTQTPKHLITATGQRVTLRCSPRSGDLSVYWYQQSLDQGLQFLIQYYNGEERAKGNILERFSAQQFPDLHSELNLSSLELGDSALYFCASSVGIARETQYFGPGTRLLVL.

This chain uses TRBV4-1 with TRBJ2-1, with a possible D match to TRBD1 (6 bases). V was trimmed by 0 bases and J by 0 bases, leaving 18 bases between them. CDR1 is MGHRA and CDR2 is YSYEKL in the germline V gene. The CDR3 runs 19 residues. CDR3 in DNA: TGCGCCAGCAGCCAAGATCTTATCGTAGGACAGAACTCCTACAATGAGCAGTTCTTC. It is translated as CASSQDLIVGQNSYNEQFF.

The rearrangement links TRBV20-1 to TRBJ2-4, with D possibly being TRBD1 or TRBD2 (6 bases each). The CDR3 loop spans 17 amino acids. The germline CDR1 and CDR2 sequences are DFQATT and SNEGSKA (reference sequence). V dropped 2 bases and J dropped 0 bases, with 17 bases sitting between them. CDR3 protein: CSARISAGHLAKNIQYF. The CDR3 DNA reads as TGCAGTGCTAGAATATCTGCGGGACACCTAGCCAAAAACATTCAGTACTTC.

This clonotype was seen more than once but under ten times. The chain links TRBV7-9 to TRBJ2-7, with 15 bases lining up with TRBD2. The J segment lost 6 bases and the V segment lost 4 bases, leaving 1 base of the junction unmatched. The CDR3 has 14 residues. Germline CDR1 and CDR2: SEHNR and FQNEAQ (reference sequence). This CDR3 reads CASSSGLAGGEQYF. For the CDR3, the DNA is TGTGCCAGCAGCTCGGGACTAGCGGGAGGCGAGCAGTACTTC.

This clonotype turned up a few times. J is TRBJ2-7 and V is TRBV10-3, with D tentatively TRBD2 (6 bases). The CDR3 sequence is 16 residues long. The V end lost 1 base, the J end lost 3 bases, and 16 bases lay between the germline ends. The germline V gene encodes CDR1 ENHRY and CDR2 SYGVKD. The CDR3 loop is CAISEWTSSAYYEQYF. The CDR3 nucleotides read TGTGCCATCAGTGAGTGGACGTCTAGCGCTTACTACGAGCAGTACTTC.

This clonotype came up a few times. The rearrangement links TRBV27 to TRBJ2-7, with 9 bases aligning to TRBD2. The junction had 15 bases not matched to a gene; V was cut back by 5 bases and J by 7 bases. This CDR3 has 16 residues. Looked up from germline, CDR1 is MNHEY and CDR2 is SMNVEV (reference sequence). CDR3 nucleotide sequence: TGTGCCAGCAGTCCCCTGAGCGGGGGGCTAACGGAAGAGCAGTACTTC. Protein sequence: CASSPLSGGLTEEQYF.

The chain is built from TRBV13 and TRBJ2-3; D not resolved. V was trimmed by 2 bases and J by 15 bases, leaving 15 bases between them. Germline V gene data show CDR1 as PRHDT and CDR2 as FYEKMQ (reference sequence). CDR3 length: 12 amino acids. In DNA, the CDR3 is TGTGCCAGCAGCTTAACCGGGCCCCCCTTCTATTTT. Amino acids: CASSLTGPPFYF.

With respect to this clonotype: A read error is possible here, since a much larger clone lies one base away. The rearrangement links TRBV11-1 to TRBJ2-3; 11 bases are a match to TRBD2. Germline V gene lookup returns CDR1 SGHAT and CDR2 FQDESV (reference sequence). The length of the CDR3 is 19 residues. V lost 5 bases and J lost 0; bases outside the gene matches: 13. DNA for the CDR3: TGTGCCAGCAGCCGCCGGACTAGCGGGCAGGATTTTAGCACAGATACGCAGTATTTT. It specifies CASSRRTSGQDFSTDTQYF.

The table lists this clonotype with many counts. The chain employs TRBV14 and TRBJ2-3; D perhaps matches TRBD2 (6 bases). The germline V gene encodes CDR1 SGHDN and CDR2 FVKESK. Trimming left V 0 bases short and J 6 bases short, with 13 bases between. This CDR3 has 15 amino acids. This chain's CDR3 is CASSQELLASDTQYF. DNA of the CDR3: TGTGCCAGCAGCCAAGAACTACTAGCATCCGATACGCAGTATTTT.

V and J are TRBV5-1 and TRBJ1-4; no firm D call. This CDR3 is 15 amino acids long. The germline V and J ends were trimmed by 0 bases and 2 bases, with 8 bases remaining between them. Germline assignment: CDR1 SGHRS and CDR2 YFSETQ. This chain's CDR3 is CASSLEAATNEKLFF. As DNA, the CDR3 is TGCGCCAGCAGCTTGGAGGCAGCTACTAATGAAAAACTGTTTTTT.

Worth noting for this clonotype: A much bigger clone sits one base away, suggesting this may be a read error. The gene calls are TRBV20-1 and TRBJ2-7; weak D call: TRBD1 (5 bases). The CDR3 is made up of 12 amino acids. Germline V CDR1 and CDR2: DFQATT, SNEGSKA (reference sequence). The CDR3 nucleotides are TGCAGTGCCCAGACAGATTCCTGCGAGCAGTACTTC. Translating it yields CSAQTDSCEQYF.